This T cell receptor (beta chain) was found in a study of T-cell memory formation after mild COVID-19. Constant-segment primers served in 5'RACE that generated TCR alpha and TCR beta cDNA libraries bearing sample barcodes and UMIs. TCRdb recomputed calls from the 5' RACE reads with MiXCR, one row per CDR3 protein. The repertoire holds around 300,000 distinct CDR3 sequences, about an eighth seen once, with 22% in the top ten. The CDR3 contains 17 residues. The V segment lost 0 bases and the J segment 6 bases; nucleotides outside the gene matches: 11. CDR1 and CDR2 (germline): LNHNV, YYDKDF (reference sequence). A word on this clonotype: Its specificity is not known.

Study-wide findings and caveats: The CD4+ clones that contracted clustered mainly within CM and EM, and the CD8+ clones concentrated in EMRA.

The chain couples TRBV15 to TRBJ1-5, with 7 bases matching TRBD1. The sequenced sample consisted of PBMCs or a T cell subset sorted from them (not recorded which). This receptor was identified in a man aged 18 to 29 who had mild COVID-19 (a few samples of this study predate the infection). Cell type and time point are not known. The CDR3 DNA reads TGTGCCACCAGCAGAGATCGGGCCAGGGGGTACGTTCAGCCCCAGCATTTT. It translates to CATSRDRARGYVQPQHF.